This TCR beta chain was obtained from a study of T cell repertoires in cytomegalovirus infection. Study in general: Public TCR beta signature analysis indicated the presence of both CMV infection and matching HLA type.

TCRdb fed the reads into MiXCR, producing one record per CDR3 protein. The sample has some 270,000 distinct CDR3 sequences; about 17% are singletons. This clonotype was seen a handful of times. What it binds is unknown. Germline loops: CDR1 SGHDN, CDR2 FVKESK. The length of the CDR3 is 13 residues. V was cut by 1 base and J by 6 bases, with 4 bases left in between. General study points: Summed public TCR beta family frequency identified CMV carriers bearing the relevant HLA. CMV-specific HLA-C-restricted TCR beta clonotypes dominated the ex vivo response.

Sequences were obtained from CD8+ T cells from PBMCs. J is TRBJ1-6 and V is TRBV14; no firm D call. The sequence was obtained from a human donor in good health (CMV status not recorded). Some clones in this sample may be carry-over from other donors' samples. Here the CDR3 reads CASSQGGNSPLHF. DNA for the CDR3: TGTGCCAGCAGCCAAGGGGGTAATTCACCCCTCCACTTT.